This T cell receptor beta chain is drawn from a study of blood T cell repertoires in COVID-19. Across the study: Italy, Spain and the United States were the sources of the convalescent and acute COVID-19 samples. Sources were T cells, B-cell-depleted T cells, or PBMCs; the material itself was cDNA or gDNA.

As originally analysed: Reference gene primer amplification gave estimated nucleated cell counts. Some clones are missing from TCRdb's copy, which holds only in-frame ones; the method was immunoSEQ multiplex PCR. V, J and clone size derive from that table, while D and trimming were established from the DNA sequence. The sample has 160,000 or so clones; 70% to 90% are singletons. CDR3 length equals 14 residues. Germline lookup yields CDR1 SGDLS and CDR2 YYNGEE. After removal of 3 bases from V and 2 bases from J, the junction contained 3 bases not matched to a gene. The sequence came from a man aged 35 to 55 with acute or convalescent COVID-19. The chain couples TRBV9 to TRBJ2-3, with 7 bases fitting TRBD1. The specimen sequenced was peripheral blood. DNA for the CDR3: TGTGCCAGCAGCGAGACAGGGTACACAGATACGCAGTATTTT. Encoded protein: CASSETGYTDTQYF. The variable domain in full, with the rest retrieved from reference TRBV9 and TRBJ2-3, is DSGVTQTPKHLITATGQRVTLRCSPRSGDLSVYWYQQSLDQGLQFLIQYYNGEERAKGNILERFSAQQFPDLHSELNLSSLELGDSALYFCASSETGYTDTQYFGPGTRLTVL.